This record covers a single TCR beta chain. Germline V lookup: CDR1 LNHDA, CDR2 SQIVND (reference sequence). Deletions cut 5 bases from V and 10 bases from J, with 14 bases between. This CDR3 has 12 amino acids. The sample is drawn from a study of blood T cell repertoires in COVID-19. The overall study: Sources were T cells, B-cell-depleted T cells, or PBMCs; the material itself was cDNA or gDNA.

Clones were read by immunoSEQ multiplex PCR, and TCRdb kept only the in-frame ones, dropping some. The sample yields some 100,000 clones, 75% to 95% seen once. The sequenced material came from peripheral blood. The V and J genes are TRBV19 and TRBJ1-1; D might be TRBD1 (6 bases). This TCR came from a middle-aged man with acute or convalescent COVID-19. The CDR3 loop is CASSPQGRGAFF. CDR3 sequence (DNA): TGTGCCAGTAGTCCACAGGGACGGGGAGCTTTCTTT.